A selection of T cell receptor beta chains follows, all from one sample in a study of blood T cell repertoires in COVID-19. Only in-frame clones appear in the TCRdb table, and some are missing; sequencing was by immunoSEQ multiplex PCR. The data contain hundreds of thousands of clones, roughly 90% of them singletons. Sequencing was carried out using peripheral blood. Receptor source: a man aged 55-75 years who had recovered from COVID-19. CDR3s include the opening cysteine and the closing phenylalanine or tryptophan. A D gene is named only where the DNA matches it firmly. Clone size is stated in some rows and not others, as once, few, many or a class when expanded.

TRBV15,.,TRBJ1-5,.,CATSPERVQPQHF,TGTGCCACCAGCCCCGAGAGGGTACAGCCCCAGCATTTT
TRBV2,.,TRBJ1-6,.,CASSEARVLSPLHF,TGTGCCAGCAGTGAAGCGAGGGTACTCTCACCCCTCCACTTT
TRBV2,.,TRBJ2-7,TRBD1,CASKRGGQGASRQYF,TGTGCCAGCAAGAGAGGGGGACAGGGCGCTTCTAGGCAGTACTTC
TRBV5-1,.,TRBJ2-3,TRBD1,CASSFGTGEVDTQYF,TGCGCCAGCAGCTTTGGGACAGGGGAGGTAGATACGCAGTATTTT
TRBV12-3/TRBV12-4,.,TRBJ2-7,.,CASGRSPPYEQYF,TGTGCCAGTGGGCGCAGCCCGCCCTACGAGCAGTACTTC
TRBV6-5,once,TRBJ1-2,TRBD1,CASTPLTGAHYGYTF,TGTGCCAGCACCCCCCTGACAGGGGCTCACTATGGCTACACCTTC
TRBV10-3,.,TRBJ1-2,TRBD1,CAISEFDRGYRGYTF,TGTGCCATCAGTGAGTTCGACAGGGGGTATCGCGGCTACACCTTC
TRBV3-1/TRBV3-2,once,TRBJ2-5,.,CASSQGTTSQPSETQYF,TGTGCCAGCAGCCAAGGTACGACTAGTCAACCCAGCGAGACCCAGTACTTC
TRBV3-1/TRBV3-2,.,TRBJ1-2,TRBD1,CASSRVRGPENYGYTF,TGTGCCAGCAGCCGGGTCAGGGGGCCAGAAAACTATGGCTACACCTTC
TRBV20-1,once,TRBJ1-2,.,CSASKENYGYTF,TGCAGTGCTAGTAAAGAGAACTATGGCTACACCTTC
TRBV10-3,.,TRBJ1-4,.,CAISALSLTDPNEKLFF,TGTGCCATCAGTGCCCTTTCGCTGACAGACCCGAATGAAAAACTGTTTTTT
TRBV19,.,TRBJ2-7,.,CASSAVGGGSYEQYF,TGTGCCAGTAGCGCCGTCGGTGGGGGGTCGTACGAGCAGTACTTC
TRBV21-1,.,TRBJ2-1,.,CASRKDRRCINEQFF,TGTGCCAGCAGGAAGGACAGGAGGTGTATCAATGAGCAGTTCTTC
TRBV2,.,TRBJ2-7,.,CASSEATGYEQYF,TGTGCCAGCAGTGAAGCAACAGGCTACGAGCAGTACTTC
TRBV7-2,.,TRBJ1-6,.,CASSLFFGSSYNSPLHF,TGTGCCAGCAGCTTATTTTTCGGGAGCTCCTATAATTCACCCCTCCACTTT
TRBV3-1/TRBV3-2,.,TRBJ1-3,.,CASSRSDSRNTIYF,TGTGCCAGCAGCCGGTCAGACAGCCGAAACACCATATATTTT
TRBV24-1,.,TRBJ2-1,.,CATSQRDNRNEQFF,TGTGCCACCAGTCAAAGGGACAATCGAAATGAGCAGTTCTTC
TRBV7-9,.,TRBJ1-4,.,CASSFSWTEILFF,TGTGCCAGCAGCTTCTCTTGGACAGAGATTCTGTTTTTT
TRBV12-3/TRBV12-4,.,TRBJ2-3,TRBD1,CASSPTGVDTQYF,TGTGCCAGCAGTCCTACAGGGGTAGATACGCAGTATTTT
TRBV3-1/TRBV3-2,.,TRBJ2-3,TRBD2,CASSQDNWDYRTDTQYF,TGTGCCAGCAGCCAGGACAACTGGGACTACCGCACAGATACGCAGTATTTT
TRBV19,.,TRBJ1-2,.,CASIGGSHYGYTF,TGTGCCAGTATAGGAGGAAGTCACTATGGCTACACCTTC
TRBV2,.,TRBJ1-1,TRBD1,CATQDRVRTEAFF,TGTGCCACCCAGGACAGGGTTCGTACTGAAGCTTTCTTT
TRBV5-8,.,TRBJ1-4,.,CASTLPGLHEKLFF,TGTGCCAGCACCCTCCCGGGGTTGCATGAAAAACTGTTTTTT
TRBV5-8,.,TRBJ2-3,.,CASSLVLGGLTDTQYF,TGTGCCAGCAGCTTGGTATTAGGGGGTCTCACAGATACGCAGTATTTT
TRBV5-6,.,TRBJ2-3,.,CASSFPQGFDTQYF,TGTGCCAGCAGCTTTCCACAGGGATTCGATACGCAGTATTTT
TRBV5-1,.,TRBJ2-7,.,CASSLTSTDEQYF,TGCGCCAGCAGCTTAACTAGCACCGACGAGCAGTACTTC
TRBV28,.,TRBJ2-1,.,CASSSRGVSYNEQFF,TGTGCCAGCAGTTCCAGGGGTGTCTCCTACAATGAGCAGTTCTTC
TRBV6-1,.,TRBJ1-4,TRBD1,CASSEAGQGEEKLFF,TGTGCCAGCAGTGAGGCCGGACAGGGTGAGGAAAAACTGTTTTTT
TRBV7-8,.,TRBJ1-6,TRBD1,CASSLITQGAGSPLHF,TGTGCCAGCAGCTTAATCACTCAGGGGGCAGGGTCACCCCTCCACTTT
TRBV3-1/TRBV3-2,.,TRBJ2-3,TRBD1,CASSLPGTGRATQYF,TGTGCCAGCAGCCTACCCGGGACAGGGAGGGCTACGCAGTATTTT
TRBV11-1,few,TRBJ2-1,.,CASSYRGNEQFF,TGTGCCAGCAGCTACCGGGGCAATGAGCAGTTCTTC
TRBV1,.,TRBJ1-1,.,CTSSRPQGRKTEAFF,TGCACCAGCAGCCGACCACAGGGGAGGAAAACTGAAGCTTTCTTT
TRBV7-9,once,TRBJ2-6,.,CASSLGDTSGANVLTF,TGTGCCAGCAGCTTAGGTGACACCTCTGGGGCCAACGTCCTGACTTTC
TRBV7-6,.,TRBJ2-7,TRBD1,CASSLVAPGQGSHEQYF,TGTGCCAGCAGCTTAGTCGCTCCGGGACAGGGGTCCCACGAGCAGTACTTC
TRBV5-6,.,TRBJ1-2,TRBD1,CASSLNSKRTGYYGYTF,TGTGCCAGCAGCTTAAACTCGAAGCGGACAGGTTACTATGGCTACACCTTC
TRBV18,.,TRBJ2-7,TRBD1,CASSLYGQASSYEQYF,TGTGCCAGCTCACTCTACGGACAGGCTAGCTCCTACGAGCAGTACTTC
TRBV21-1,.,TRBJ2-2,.,CASSNKGQGFNTGELFF,TGTGCCAGCAGCAATAAAGGACAGGGTTTTAACACCGGGGAGCTGTTTTTT
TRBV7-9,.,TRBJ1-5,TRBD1,CASSGQGSNQPQHF,TGTGCCAGCAGCGGACAGGGTAGCAATCAGCCCCAGCATTTT
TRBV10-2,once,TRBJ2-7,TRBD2,CASSDRTSGFYEQYF,TGCGCCAGCAGTGATAGGACTAGCGGATTCTACGAGCAGTACTTC
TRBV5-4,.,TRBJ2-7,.,CASSLAGGFNEQYF,TGTGCCAGCAGCTTGGCAGGGGGGTTCAACGAGCAGTACTTC
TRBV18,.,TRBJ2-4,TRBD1,CASSPDRGNIQYF,TGTGCCAGCTCTCCAGACAGGGGAAACATTCAGTACTTC
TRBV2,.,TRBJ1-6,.,CASSLGGTPLHF,TGTGCCAGCAGTTTGGGGGGGACACCCCTCCACTTT
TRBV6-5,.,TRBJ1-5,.,CASSYSREDGNQPQHF,TGTGCCAGCAGTTACTCGAGGGAGGACGGGAATCAGCCCCAGCATTTT
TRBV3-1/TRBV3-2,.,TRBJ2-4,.,CAQQPGAKNIQYF,TGTGCCCAACAGCCGGGGGCCAAAAACATTCAGTACTTC
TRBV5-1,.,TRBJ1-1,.,CASSLGPVNTEAFF,TGCGCCAGCAGCCTGGGTCCGGTTAACACTGAAGCTTTCTTT
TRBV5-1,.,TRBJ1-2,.,CASSSGGRYGYTF,TGCGCCAGCAGCTCGGGGGGACGCTATGGCTACACCTTC
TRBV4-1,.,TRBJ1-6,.,CASSQGRGSSPLHF,TGCGCCAGCAGCCAAGGACGGGGAAGTTCACCCCTCCACTTT
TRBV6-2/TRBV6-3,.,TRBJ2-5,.,CASSYGAMPQETQYF,TGTGCCAGCAGTTACGGGGCGATGCCGCAAGAGACCCAGTACTTC
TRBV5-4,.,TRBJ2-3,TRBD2,CASSSGTSGGTQYF,TGTGCCAGCAGCTCCGGGACTAGCGGGGGAACGCAGTATTTT
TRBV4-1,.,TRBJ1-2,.,CASSQVFAKNYGYTF,TGCGCCAGCAGCCAAGTGTTCGCGAAAAACTATGGCTACACCTTC
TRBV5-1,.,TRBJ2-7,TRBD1,CASSPGQGTNEQYF,TGCGCCAGCAGCCCGGGACAGGGGACTAACGAGCAGTACTTC
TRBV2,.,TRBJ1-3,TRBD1,CASSERGTVIGNTIYF,TGTGCCAGCAGTGAGCGTGGGACAGTTATTGGAAACACCATATATTTT
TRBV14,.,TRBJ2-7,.,CASSPLAYEQYF,TGTGCCAGCAGCCCGCTAGCCTACGAGCAGTACTTC
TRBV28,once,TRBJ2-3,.,CATGEPGGGTDTQYF,TGTGCCACCGGGGAACCCGGCGGGGGCACAGATACGCAGTATTTT
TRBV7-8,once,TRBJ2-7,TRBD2,CASSLVAGNSYEQYF,TGTGCCAGCAGCTTGGTAGCGGGGAACTCCTACGAGCAGTACTTC
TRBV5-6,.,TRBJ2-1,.,CASSFLGQFSYNEQFF,TGTGCCAGCAGCTTTCTAGGACAGTTTAGCTACAATGAGCAGTTCTTC
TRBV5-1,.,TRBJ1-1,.,CASSLESLGRGTEAFF,TGCGCCAGCAGCTTGGAATCGCTCGGAAGGGGGACTGAAGCTTTCTTT
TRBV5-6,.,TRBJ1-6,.,CASRAGTYNSPLHF,TGTGCCAGCAGAGCAGGGACCTATAATTCACCCCTCCACTTT
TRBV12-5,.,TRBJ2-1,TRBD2,CASGLLTSGTPYNEQFF,TGTGCTAGTGGTTTGCTAACTAGCGGGACCCCGTACAATGAGCAGTTCTTC
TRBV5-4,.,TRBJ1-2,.,CASSLGGLNTYGYTF,TGTGCCAGCAGCTTGGGGGGGCTTAATACCTATGGCTACACCTTC